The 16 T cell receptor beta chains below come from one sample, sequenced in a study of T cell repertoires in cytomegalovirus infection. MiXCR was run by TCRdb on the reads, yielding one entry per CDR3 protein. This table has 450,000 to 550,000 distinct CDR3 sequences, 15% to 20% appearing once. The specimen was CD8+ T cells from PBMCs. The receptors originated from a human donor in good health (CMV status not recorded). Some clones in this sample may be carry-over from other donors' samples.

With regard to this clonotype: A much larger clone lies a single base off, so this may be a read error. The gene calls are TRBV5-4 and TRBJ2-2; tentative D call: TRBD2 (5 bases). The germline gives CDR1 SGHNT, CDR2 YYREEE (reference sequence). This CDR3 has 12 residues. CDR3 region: CASSYDVRELLF. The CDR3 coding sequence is TGTGCCAGCAGCTATGACGTTAGGGAGCTGTTATTT.

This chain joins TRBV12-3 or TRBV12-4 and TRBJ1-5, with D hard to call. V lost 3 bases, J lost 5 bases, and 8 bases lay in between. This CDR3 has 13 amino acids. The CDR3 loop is CASSFTAHQPQHF. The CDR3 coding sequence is TGTGCCAGCAGTTTCACAGCTCATCAGCCCCAGCATTTT.

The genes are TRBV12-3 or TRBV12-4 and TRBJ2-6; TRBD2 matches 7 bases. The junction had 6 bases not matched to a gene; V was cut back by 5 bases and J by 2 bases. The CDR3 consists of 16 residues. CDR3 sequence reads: CASSPLRGAGANVLTF. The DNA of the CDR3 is TGTGCCAGCAGTCCTCTTCGGGGGGCTGGGGCCAACGTCCTGACTTTC.

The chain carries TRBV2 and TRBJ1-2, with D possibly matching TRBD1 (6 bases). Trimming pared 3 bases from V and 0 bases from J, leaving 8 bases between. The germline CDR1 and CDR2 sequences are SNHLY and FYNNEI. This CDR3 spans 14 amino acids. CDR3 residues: CASSETGANYGYTF. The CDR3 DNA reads TGTGCCAGCAGTGAGACAGGAGCTAACTATGGCTACACCTTC. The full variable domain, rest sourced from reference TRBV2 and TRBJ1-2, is EPEVTQTPSHQVTQMGQEVILRCVPISNHLYFYWYRQILGQKVEFLVSFYNNEISEKSEIFDDQFSVERPDGSNFTLKIRSTKLEDSAMYFCASSETGANYGYTFGSGTRLTVV.

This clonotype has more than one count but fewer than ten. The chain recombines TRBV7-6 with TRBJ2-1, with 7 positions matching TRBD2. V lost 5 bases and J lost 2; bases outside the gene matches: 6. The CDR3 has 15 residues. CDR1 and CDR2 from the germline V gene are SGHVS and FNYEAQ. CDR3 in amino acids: CASSVLAATYNEQFF. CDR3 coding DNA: TGTGCCAGCAGCGTTCTAGCGGCTACCTACAATGAGCAGTTCTTC.

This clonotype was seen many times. CDR3 nucleotide sequence: TGCAGTGCTAGAGATAGGGCCGACTACGAGCAGTACTTC. It is translated as CSARDRADYEQYF. This sequence joins TRBV20-1 and TRBJ2-7; D is ambiguous. Trimming shortened V by 0 bases and J by 3 bases, and 9 bases separated the two germline ends. CDR1 DFQATT and CDR2 SNEGSKA come from the germline V gene (reference sequence). This CDR3 is 13 amino acids long.

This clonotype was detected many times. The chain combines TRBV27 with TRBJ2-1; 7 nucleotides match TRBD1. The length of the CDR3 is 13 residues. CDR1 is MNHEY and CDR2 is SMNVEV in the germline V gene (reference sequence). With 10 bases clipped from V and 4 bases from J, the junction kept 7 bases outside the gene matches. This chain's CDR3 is CATLGTAYNEQFF. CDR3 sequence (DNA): TGTGCCACCCTGGGGACAGCATACAATGAGCAGTTCTTC.

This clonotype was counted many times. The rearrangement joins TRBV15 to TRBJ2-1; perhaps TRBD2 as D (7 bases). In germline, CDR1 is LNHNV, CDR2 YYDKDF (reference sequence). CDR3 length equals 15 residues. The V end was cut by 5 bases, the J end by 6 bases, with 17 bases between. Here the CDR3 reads CATSRGLAATNEQFF. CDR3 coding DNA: TGTGCCACCAGCCGGGGGCTAGCGGCTACCAATGAGCAGTTCTTC. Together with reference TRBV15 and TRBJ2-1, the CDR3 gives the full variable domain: DAMVIQNPRYQVTQFGKPVTLSCSQTLNHNVMYWYQQKSSQAPKLLFHYYDKDFNNEADTPDNFQSRRPNTSFCFLDIRSPGLGDTAMYLCATSRGLAATNEQFFGPGTRLTVL.

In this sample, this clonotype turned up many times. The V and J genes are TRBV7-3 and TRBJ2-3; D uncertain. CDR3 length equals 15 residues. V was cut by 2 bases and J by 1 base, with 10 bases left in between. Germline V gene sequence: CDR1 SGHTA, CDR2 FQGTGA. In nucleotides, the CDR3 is TGTGCCAGCAGCTTATCCAACTACCGCACAGATACGCAGTATTTT. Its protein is CASSLSNYRTDTQYF. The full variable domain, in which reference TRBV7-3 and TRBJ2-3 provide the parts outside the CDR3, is GAGVSQTPSNKVTEKGKYVELRCDPISGHTALYWYRQSLGQGPEFLIYFQGTGAADDSGLPNDRFFAVRPEGSVSTLKIQRTERGDSAVYLCASSLSNYRTDTQYFGPGTRLTVL.

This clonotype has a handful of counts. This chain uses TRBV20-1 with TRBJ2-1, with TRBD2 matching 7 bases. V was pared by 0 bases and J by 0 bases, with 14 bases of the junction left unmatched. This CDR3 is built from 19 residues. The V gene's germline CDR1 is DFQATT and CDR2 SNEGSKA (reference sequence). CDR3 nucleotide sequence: TGCAGTGCTAGAGATCTAGCTAGCGGCACTTATAGCTCCTACAATGAGCAGTTCTTC. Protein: CSARDLASGTYSSYNEQFF.

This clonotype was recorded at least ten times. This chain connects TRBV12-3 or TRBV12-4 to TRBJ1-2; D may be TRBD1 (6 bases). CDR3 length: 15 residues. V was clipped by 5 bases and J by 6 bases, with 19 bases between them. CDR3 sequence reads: CASSPSRGRSNGYTF. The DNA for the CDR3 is TGTGCCAGCAGTCCAAGTCGGGGGCGCTCAAATGGCTACACCTTC.

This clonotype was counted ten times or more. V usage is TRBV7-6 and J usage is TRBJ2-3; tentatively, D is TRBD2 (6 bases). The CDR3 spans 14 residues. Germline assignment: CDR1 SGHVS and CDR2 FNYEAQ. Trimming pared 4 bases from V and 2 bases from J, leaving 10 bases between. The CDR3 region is CASSSWTTTDTQYF. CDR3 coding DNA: TGTGCCAGCAGCTCCTGGACTACCACAGATACGCAGTATTTT.

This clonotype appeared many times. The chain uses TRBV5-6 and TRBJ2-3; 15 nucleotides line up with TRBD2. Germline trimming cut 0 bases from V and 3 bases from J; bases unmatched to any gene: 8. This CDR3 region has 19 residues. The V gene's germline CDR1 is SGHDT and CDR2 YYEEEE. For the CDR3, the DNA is TGTGCCAGCAGCTTGGTGGGACTAGCGGGAGGCCTAATTACAGATACGCAGTATTTT. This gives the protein CASSLVGLAGGLITDTQYF.

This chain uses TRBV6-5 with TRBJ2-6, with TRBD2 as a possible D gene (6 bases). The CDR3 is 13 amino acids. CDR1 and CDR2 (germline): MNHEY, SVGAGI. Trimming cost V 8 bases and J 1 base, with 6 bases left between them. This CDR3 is CASAGSGANVLTF. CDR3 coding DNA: TGTGCCAGCGCGGGGTCTGGGGCCAACGTCCTGACTTTC.

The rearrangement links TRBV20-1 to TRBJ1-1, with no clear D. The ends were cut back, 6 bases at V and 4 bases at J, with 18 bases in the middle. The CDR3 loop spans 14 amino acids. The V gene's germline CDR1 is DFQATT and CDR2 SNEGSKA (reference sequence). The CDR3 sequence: CSAQDPSRGTEAFF. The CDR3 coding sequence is TGCAGTGCCCAAGACCCGTCCCGGGGCACTGAAGCTTTCTTT.

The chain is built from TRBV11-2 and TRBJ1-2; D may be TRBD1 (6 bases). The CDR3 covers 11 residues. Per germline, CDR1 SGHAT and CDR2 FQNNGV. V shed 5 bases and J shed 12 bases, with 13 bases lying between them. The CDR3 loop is CASSQGGFNTF. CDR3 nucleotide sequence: TGTGCCAGCAGCCAAGGGGGGTTTAACACCTTC.